These 15 T cell receptor beta chains were sequenced from one sample in a study of neurological immune-mediated disorders. TCRdb reanalysed the 5' RACE reads using MiXCR and keeps one entry per CDR3 protein. The table includes 35,000 to 45,000 distinct CDR3 sequences, approximately 10% detected once. The sample taken for sequencing was CD4+ T cells from blood. These TCRs come from a woman in her 30s with HTLV-1-associated myelopathy (HAM/TSP).

This clonotype was seen at least ten times. CDR3 in amino acids: CASSRPPGNEQFF. CDR3 in DNA: TGTGCCAGCAGCCGTCCCCCCGGTAATGAGCAGTTCTTC. The chain recombines TRBV11-3 with TRBJ2-1, with D unresolved. V was shortened by 5 bases and J by 7 bases, with 12 bases between the two germline ends. There are 13 residues in the CDR3. Per germline, CDR1 SGHNT and CDR2 YENEEA.

Many counts were recorded for this clonotype. V is TRBV5-1 and J is TRBJ2-1, with D unclear. This CDR3 is built from 12 residues. Germline CDR1 and CDR2: SGHRS and YFSETQ. The V and J ends lost 5 bases and 9 bases respectively, with 12 bases between them. The CDR3 sequence: CASRISAGEQFF. In DNA, the CDR3 is TGCGCCAGCAGAATCTCGGCAGGTGAGCAGTTCTTC.

This clonotype was detected once. V is TRBV20-1 and J is TRBJ1-2, with a weak D call TRBD1 (5 bases). The CDR3 consists of 13 residues. With 5 bases removed from V and 4 bases from J, the gap between germline ends came to 14 bases. CDR1 is DFQATT and CDR2 is SNEGSKA in the germline V gene (reference sequence). Written as DNA, the CDR3 is TGCAGTGCTGTTAGCGGGGGGGTCTATGGCTACACCTTC. Translating it yields CSAVSGGVYGYTF.

This clonotype was observed at least ten times. V usage is TRBV20-1 and J usage is TRBJ1-1, with D possibly matching TRBD1 (5 bases). Trimming pared 3 bases from V and 1 base from J, leaving 9 bases between. Germline CDR1 and CDR2: DFQATT and SNEGSKA (reference sequence). The CDR3 contains 13 residues. The CDR3, as DNA: TGCAGTGCTAGGGCAGACAGGAACACTGAAGCTTTCTTT. Amino acids: CSARADRNTEAFF.

This clonotype was observed many times. This sequence joins TRBV5-5 and TRBJ2-7; D gene uncertain. The V end was cut by 0 bases, the J end by 4 bases, with 11 bases between. There are 14 residues in the CDR3. The germline gives CDR1 SGHKS, CDR2 YYEKEE (reference sequence). CDR3 protein: CASSLEAGGYEQYF. As DNA, the CDR3 is TGTGCCAGCAGCTTGGAGGCCGGTGGGTACGAGCAGTACTTC. Full variable domain (missing parts from reference TRBV5-5 and TRBJ2-7): DAGVTQSPTHLIKTRGQQVTLRCSPISGHKSVSWYQQVLGQGPQFIFQYYEKEERGRGNFPDRFSARQFPNYSSELNVNALLLGDSALYLCASSLEAGGYEQYFGPGTRLTVT.

This clonotype showed up many times. This sequence joins TRBV5-1 and TRBJ2-3; 14 nucleotides align to TRBD2. V shed 0 bases and J 1 base; nucleotides not matched to a gene: 4. Germline CDR1 is SGHRS and CDR2 is YFSETQ. The CDR3 totals 18 residues. The CDR3 loop reads CASSLAGTSGGRTDTQYF. For the CDR3, the DNA is TGCGCCAGCAGCTTGGCCGGGACTAGCGGGGGCCGCACAGATACGCAGTATTTT.

This clonotype was recorded many times. The gene calls are TRBV5-1 and TRBJ2-7; TRBD1 matches 8 bases. V dropped 0 bases and J dropped 3; count of bases not matched to a gene: 14. Germline V gene data show CDR1 as SGHRS and CDR2 as YFSETQ. This CDR3 has 18 amino acids. In nucleotides, the CDR3 is TGCGCCAGCAGCTTGGCCGGGGCAGGGGGCCTTAGAGACTACGAGCAGTACTTC. This translates into CASSLAGAGGLRDYEQYF. Looking up the rest from reference TRBV5-1 and TRBJ2-7 gives the full variable domain: KAGVTQTPRYLIKTRGQQVTLSCSPISGHRSVSWYQQTPGQGLQFLFEYFSETQRNKGNFPGRFSGRQFSNSRSEMNVSTLELGDSALYLCASSLAGAGGLRDYEQYFGPGTRLTVT.

The V call is TRBV5-1, the J call TRBJ2-7, with D unresolved. Germline values: CDR1 SGHRS, CDR2 YFSETQ. CDR3 size: 13 residues. With 6 bases removed from V and 3 bases from J, the gap between germline ends came to 13 bases. The CDR3 nucleotides are TGCGCCAGCATCCCGTGGCAAATCTACGAGCAGTACTTC. Translation: CASIPWQIYEQYF.

A word on this clonotype: The CDR3 ends on some other residue instead of the conserved phenylalanine or tryptophan, so this is likely a read error. This chain connects TRBV25-1 to TRBJ2-7, with D perhaps TRBD1 or TRBD2 (5 bases each). CDR3 length equals 13 residues. The V end lost 3 bases, the J end lost 7 bases, and 13 bases lay between the germline ends. Germline V gene data show CDR1 as MGHDK and CDR2 as SYGVNS. The CDR3 DNA sequence: TGTGCCAGCAGTGATTCAGGGTCGGGGGAGCAGTACTGC. Residues: CASSDSGSGEQYC.

This clonotype has a count of ten or more. This chain links TRBV2 with TRBJ2-7; D gene unclear. This CDR3 contains 14 residues. With 1 base removed from V and 0 bases from J, the gap between germline ends came to 7 bases. Germline V CDR1 and CDR2: SNHLY, FYNNEI. For the CDR3, the DNA is TGTGCCAGCAGTGAAGACTACATCTCCTACGAGCAGTACTTC. This sequence encodes CASSEDYISYEQYF.

This clonotype was detected ten times or more. The chain joins TRBV20-1 to TRBJ1-4, with D unresolved. Per germline, CDR1 DFQATT and CDR2 SNEGSKA (reference sequence). V dropped 6 bases and J dropped 4 bases, with 9 bases sitting between them. The CDR3 has 12 residues. The CDR3 sequence is CSATTRNEKLFF. CDR3 sequence (DNA): TGCAGTGCAACGACACGTAATGAAAAACTGTTTTTT.

This clonotype showed up many times. This chain's CDR3 is CSVRQGRNYGYTF. As DNA, the CDR3 is TGCAGCGTCAGACAGGGCCGCAACTATGGCTACACCTTC. The chain has TRBV29-1 and TRBJ1-2, with 7 bases aligning to TRBD1. This CDR3 region has 13 residues. The germline gives CDR1 SQVTM, CDR2 ANQGSEA. Losses at the gene ends were 6 bases for V and 2 bases for J; bases not matched to a gene: 6.

This clonotype showed up many times. V and J are TRBV7-6 and TRBJ2-1, with 10 bases aligning to TRBD2. Per germline, CDR1 SGHVS and CDR2 FNYEAQ. The CDR3 spans 18 residues. J lost 3 bases, V lost 2 bases, and 10 bases had no gene match. CDR3 coding DNA: TGTGCCAGCAGCTTAATGATAAGCGGGGGGGCTAGCTACAATGAGCAGTTCTTC. It encodes CASSLMISGGASYNEQFF.

This clonotype was observed many times. The rearrangement joins TRBV5-5 to TRBJ2-7; TRBD1 agrees at 8 bases. J gave up 6 bases and V 3 bases, and 8 bases lay outside the gene matches. The CDR3 extends over 14 amino acids. Germline V gene data show CDR1 as SGHKS and CDR2 as YYEKEE (reference sequence). CDR3 residues: CASSSWTGTGEQYF. CDR3 bases: TGTGCCAGCAGCTCGTGGACAGGGACGGGCGAGCAGTACTTC.

This clonotype appeared many times. The genes are TRBV4-2 and TRBJ1-6; D possibly corresponds to TRBD1 (5 bases). CDR1 and CDR2 (germline): LGHNA, YNFKEQ. The germline V and J ends were trimmed by 1 base and 0 bases, with 16 bases remaining between them. The CDR3 loop spans 19 amino acids. Here the CDR3 reads CASSQVDLTGASYNSPLHF. DNA for the CDR3: TGTGCCAGCAGCCAAGTCGATCTTACAGGAGCCTCCTATAATTCACCCCTCCACTTT.